These 31 T cell receptor beta chains share one sample of origin, sequenced in a study of blood T cell repertoires in COVID-19. Clones were sequenced by immunoSEQ multiplex PCR, and TCRdb holds only the in-frame ones, with some missing. The repertoire includes about 280,000 clones, approximately 91% of them detected once, and roughly 2.1% sits in the top ten. Sequencing was carried out using peripheral blood. These receptors all come from a man aged 50 or older with acute or convalescent COVID-19.

The chain combines TRBV10-3 with TRBJ2-3; D may be TRBD1 (6 bases). CDR1 and CDR2 from the germline V gene are ENHRY and SYGVKD. The V end was cut by 4 bases, the J end by 3 bases, with 17 bases between. The CDR3 covers 16 residues. CDR3 nucleotides: TGTGCCATCAGTGGGGGCAGGGGCGCAGGAACAGATACGCAGTATTTT. This sequence encodes CAISGGRGAGTDTQYF.

This rearrangement joins TRBV7-2 to TRBJ2-3, with a possible D match to TRBD1 (6 bases). The germline V and J ends were trimmed by 5 bases and 6 bases, with 15 bases remaining between them. The CDR3 is 14 residues long. Germline V lookup: CDR1 SGHTA, CDR2 FQGNSA. CDR3 protein: CASSTSRDMDTQYF. The CDR3, as DNA: TGTGCCAGCAGCACCAGCCGGGACATGGATACGCAGTATTTT.

This chain links TRBV19 with TRBJ2-3, with 7 bases that match TRBD2. Germline V gene sequence: CDR1 LNHDA, CDR2 SQIVND (reference sequence). The ends lost 5 bases at V and 1 base at J; junction bases unmatched: 12. The CDR3 is 17 amino acids. The DNA of the CDR3 is TGTGCCAGTAGTTTGGGGGGGACTGTCTCCGGCACAGATACGCAGTATTTT. Translation gives CASSLGGTVSGTDTQYF.

This chain uses TRBV4-1 with TRBJ2-7; 7 nucleotides match TRBD1. The CDR3 runs 15 residues. The V and J ends lost 1 base and 3 bases, in that order; junction bases with no gene match: 6. CDR1 and CDR2 (germline): MGHRA, YSYEKL. The CDR3, as DNA: TGCGCCAGCAGCCAAGGACAGGGCGGTTACTACGAGCAGTACTTC. Residues: CASSQGQGGYYEQYF.

The chain carries TRBV30 and TRBJ2-5, with D maybe TRBD2 (6 bases). Germline loops: CDR1 GTSNPN, CDR2 SVGIG (reference sequence). CDR3 size: 13 residues. Between the trimmed V and J ends, which lost 1 base and 1 base, there was a span of 7 bases. CDR3 sequence reads: CAWSGDFQETQYF. CDR3 sequence (DNA): TGTGCCTGGAGTGGGGACTTCCAAGAGACCCAGTACTTC.

The CDR3 nucleotides are TGTGCCTGGAGTCCCCCCCCGAGGAGCTATGGCTACACCTTC. Translating gives CAWSPPPRSYGYTF. This chain joins TRBV30 and TRBJ1-2; D is unresolved. The germline V and J ends were trimmed by 2 bases and 4 bases, with 14 bases remaining between them. CDR3 length: 14 amino acids. Germline CDR1 is GTSNPN and CDR2 is SVGIG (reference sequence).

This clone has only one observation. This chain joins TRBV3-1 (or the pseudogene TRBV3-2) and TRBJ1-2, with D uncertain. The CDR3 is 15 residues long. Per germline, CDR1 LGHDT and CDR2 YNNKEL (reference sequence). V dropped 4 bases and J dropped 4 bases, with 16 bases sitting between them. For the CDR3, the DNA is TGTGCCAGCAGCCCAGGAGGGTCTCCGGGCTATGGCTACACCTTC. Amino acid sequence: CASSPGGSPGYGYTF.

The V and J genes are TRBV6-5 and TRBJ2-1; 8 nucleotides agree with TRBD1. The V gene end was trimmed by 5 bases and the J gene end by 4 bases; junction bases not matched to a gene: 4. The CDR3 sequence is 14 residues long. The germline CDR1 and CDR2 sequences are MNHEY and SVGAGI. CDR3 coding DNA: TGTGCCAGCAGTATTACAGGGGGATACAATGAGCAGTTCTTC. Translation gives CASSITGGYNEQFF.

The rearrangement joins TRBV5-4 to TRBJ2-1; TRBD1 matches at 9 bases. Per the germline V gene, CDR1 is SGHNT and CDR2 is YYREEE (reference sequence). J was trimmed by 7 bases and V by 2 bases; bases with no gene match: 7. This CDR3 region has 15 residues. The CDR3 coding sequence is TGTGCCAGCAGCTTCGGACAGGGGAACGCTAATGAGCAGTTCTTC. Translating gives CASSFGQGNANEQFF.

This clone has more than one count but fewer than ten. The rearrangement joins TRBV5-1 to TRBJ1-5; D gene ambiguous. The CDR3 has 14 residues. V gave up 4 bases and J gave up 8 bases, with 16 bases separating them. Germline V gene lookup returns CDR1 SGHRS and CDR2 YFSETQ. The CDR3 DNA is TGCGCCAGCAGCCCCGTGGAGGGAGGAGAGCCCCAGCATTTT. Amino acid sequence: CASSPVEGGEPQHF.

The chain combines TRBV4-1 with TRBJ2-7; 7 bases match TRBD2. The CDR3 spans 16 residues. Germline CDR1 MGHRA, CDR2 YSYEKL. J was trimmed by 5 bases and V by 0 bases; bases with no gene match: 10. CDR3 coding DNA: TGCGCCAGCAGCCAAGATCGGGGAGGGAGCGGGGACGAGCAGTACTTC. The encoded protein is CASSQDRGGSGDEQYF.

The rearrangement uses TRBV12-3 or TRBV12-4 and TRBJ1-2; maybe TRBD1 (5 bases). There are 13 residues in the CDR3. V lost 6 bases and J 8 bases, leaving 16 bases between the germline ends. CDR3 loop: CASRPDDSIGYTF. DNA for the CDR3: TGTGCCAGCAGACCAGACGACAGTATCGGCTACACCTTC.

This clone has a count of ten or more. The chain combines TRBV7-9 with TRBJ2-7; 8 bases are shared with TRBD1. V lost 4 bases to trimming and J lost 4 bases; unmatched junction nucleotides: 9. Per germline, CDR1 SEHNR and CDR2 FQNEAQ (reference sequence). There are 15 residues in the CDR3. The CDR3 DNA follows: TGTGCCAGCAGCTCCCTAGACAGGGGCGATTACGAGCAGTACTTC. Amino acids: CASSSLDRGDYEQYF.

V gene TRBV5-1 combines with J gene TRBJ2-7, with 7 bases matching TRBD2. The trim removed 5 bases at V and 2 bases at J, leaving 10 bases unmatched. The CDR3 covers 15 residues. Germline CDR1 SGHRS, CDR2 YFSETQ. CDR3 region: CASSLEVRGAYEQYF. CDR3 in DNA: TGCGCCAGCAGTCTTGAAGTTCGGGGGGCCTACGAGCAGTACTTC.

The genes are TRBV23-1 and TRBJ1-2; 8 nucleotides agree with TRBD1. TRBV23-1 falls under the ORF class, with uncertain function. The CDR3 consists of 17 residues. V shed 0 bases, J shed 4 bases, and the junction held 10 bases outside the gene matches. The CDR3 nucleotides are TGCGCCAGCAGTCAATCCCTCGGACAGGGTAGCCGCTATGGCTACACCTTC. It encodes CASSQSLGQGSRYGYTF.

CDR3 loop: CATGGKSSYNSPLHF. CDR3 nucleotides: TGTGCCACCGGGGGGAAGAGCTCCTATAATTCACCCCTCCACTTT. This chain joins TRBV15 and TRBJ1-6; a possible D gene is TRBD1 (5 bases). The V gene's germline CDR1 is LNHNV and CDR2 YYDKDF (reference sequence). V gave up 8 bases and J gave up 0 bases, with 11 bases separating them. The CDR3 length is 15 residues.

The chain combines TRBV2 with TRBJ1-1; the D gene is possibly TRBD1 (6 bases). The CDR3 extends over 15 amino acids. Germline CDR1 is SNHLY and CDR2 is FYNNEI. V lost 7 bases to trimming and J lost 1 base, with 16 bases between them. Here the CDR3 DNA reads TGTGCCAGCAAATCAGGGACATGGAGGAACACTGAAGCTTTCTTT. Protein: CASKSGTWRNTEAFF.

J is TRBJ2-7 and V is TRBV7-3; D is perhaps TRBD2 (5 bases). V shed 2 bases and J shed 1 base, with 9 bases lying between them. This CDR3 has 14 amino acids. CDR1 SGHTA and CDR2 FQGTGA come from the germline V gene. DNA for the CDR3: TGTGCCAGCAGCTTATCCCCGGGGTCCTACGAGCAGTACTTC. Encoded protein: CASSLSPGSYEQYF.

The chain employs TRBV19 and TRBJ2-1; weak D call: TRBD2 (6 bases). Germline CDR1 LNHDA, CDR2 SQIVND (reference sequence). V lost 9 bases, J lost 4 bases, and 10 bases lay in between. CDR3 size: 12 residues. CDR3 sequence reads: CASPRGYNEQFF. The CDR3 nucleotides are TGTGCCAGCCCTCGGGGGTACAATGAGCAGTTCTTC. Variable domain in full (rest from reference TRBV19 and TRBJ2-1): DGGITQSPKYLFRKEGQNVTLSCEQNLNHDAMYWYRQDPGQGLRLIYYSQIVNDFQKGDIAEGYSVSREKKESFPLTVTSAQKNPTAFYLCASPRGYNEQFFGPGTRLTVL.

The chain employs TRBV30 and TRBJ1-1; D perhaps matches TRBD1 (5 bases). The CDR3 runs to 14 residues. V was cut by 0 bases and J by 5 bases, with 13 bases left in between. Germline CDR1 and CDR2: GTSNPN and SVGIG (reference sequence). The CDR3 reads CAWSVPGLGTEAFF. The CDR3 DNA reads as TGTGCCTGGAGTGTACCAGGGCTCGGGACTGAAGCTTTCTTT.

The chain couples TRBV21-1 to TRBJ2-7; the table's D call of TRBD2 was not tested on the DNA. TRBV21-1 is a listed pseudogene. This CDR3 is 17 amino acids long. The CDR3 sequence is CASSKRVQPPPSDEQYF. The CDR3 bases are TGTGCCAGCAGCAAACGGGTTCAACCCCCACCCTCGGATGAGCAGTACTTC.

The chain is built from TRBV5-4 and TRBJ2-2; no definite D call. V lost 2 bases and J lost 7, with 12 bases in between. CDR1 and CDR2 (germline): SGHNT, YYREEE (reference sequence). The CDR3 has 14 residues. The CDR3 is CASSFMVGVGELFF. The CDR3 nucleotides read TGTGCCAGCAGCTTTATGGTAGGAGTCGGGGAGCTGTTTTTT.

This chain connects TRBV5-4 to TRBJ1-2; D call uncertain. The CDR3 is 13 amino acids. Trimming removed 4 bases at V and 4 bases at J, with 11 bases between. CDR1 SGHNT and CDR2 YYREEE come from the germline V gene (reference sequence). CDR3 protein: CASSLREAYGYTF. As DNA, the CDR3 is TGTGCCAGCAGCCTGAGGGAGGCCTATGGCTACACCTTC.

V and J are TRBV6-5 and TRBJ2-3, with a possible D match to TRBD1 (6 bases). Trimming shortened V by 6 bases and J by 4 bases, and 11 bases separated the two germline ends. The CDR3 sequence is 13 residues long. In germline, CDR1 is MNHEY, CDR2 SVGAGI. The CDR3 nucleotides read TGTGCCAGCAGAGGGACAACGGCAGATACGCAGTATTTT. Translated, it gives CASRGTTADTQYF.

This sequence joins TRBV5-1 and TRBJ2-3; D unclear. CDR1 and CDR2 (germline): SGHRS, YFSETQ. The CDR3 has 14 residues. V was pared by 2 bases and J by 4 bases, with 11 bases between. The CDR3 here is CASSLGDAADTQYF. The CDR3 DNA sequence: TGCGCCAGCAGCTTAGGAGACGCAGCAGATACGCAGTATTTT.

V is TRBV2 and J is TRBJ2-1; D perhaps matches TRBD2 (5 bases). Trimming pared 4 bases from V and 0 bases from J, leaving 10 bases between. Germline values: CDR1 SNHLY, CDR2 FYNNEI. The CDR3 extends over 15 amino acids. In DNA, the CDR3 is TGTGCCAGCAGTGCTAGCCCTTTCTCCTACAATGAGCAGTTCTTC. This gives the protein CASSASPFSYNEQFF.

The rearrangement joins TRBV19 to TRBJ1-2; D unresolved. In germline, CDR1 is LNHDA, CDR2 SQIVND (reference sequence). The CDR3 sequence is 16 residues long. The germline V and J ends were trimmed by 6 bases and 6 bases, with 23 bases remaining between them. The CDR3 nucleotides are TGTGCCAGTAGCTTATCGGGCCCAGGTTGGGGAGATGGCTACACCTTC. This gives the protein CASSLSGPGWGDGYTF.

The gene calls are TRBV6-2 or TRBV6-3 and TRBJ1-5; D unresolved. The CDR3 length is 14 residues. The germline V gene has CDR1 MNHEY and CDR2 SVGEGT. Trimming shortened V by 3 bases and J by 6 bases, and 12 bases separated the two germline ends. In DNA, the CDR3 is TGTGCCAGCAGTTATTCCTATGGGCCTCAGCCCCAGCATTTT. This sequence encodes CASSYSYGPQPQHF.

This rearrangement joins TRBV7-6 to TRBJ1-1; possibly TRBD1 for D (6 bases). V lost 6 bases to trimming and J lost 6 bases, with 11 bases between them. CDR3 length equals 12 residues. The germline V gene encodes CDR1 SGHVS and CDR2 FNYEAQ. The CDR3 DNA reads TGTGCCAGCAGTTCCAGGGGTGCTGAAGCTTTCTTT. Its protein product is CASSSRGAEAFF.

The J gene is TRBJ2-2, the V gene TRBV3-1 (or the pseudogene TRBV3-2); 9 nucleotides line up with TRBD2. The CDR3 runs to 16 residues. V shed 2 bases and J 6 bases; nucleotides not matched to a gene: 7. Germline-derived CDR1 and CDR2 are LGHDT and YNNKEL (reference sequence). CDR3 protein: CASSQLSGGYAGELFF. CDR3 nucleotides: TGTGCCAGCAGCCAATTAAGCGGGGGGTATGCCGGGGAGCTGTTTTTT.

This clone was seen a handful of times. The chain couples TRBV27 to TRBJ2-7, with TRBD2 identical over 8 bases. This CDR3 is 15 amino acids long. CDR1 and CDR2 from the germline V gene are MNHEY and SMNVEV (reference sequence). Trimming removed 6 bases from V and 0 bases from J; junction bases left unmatched: 7. CDR3 sequence: CASRVRGGPSYEQYF. As DNA, the CDR3 is TGTGCCAGCAGGGTCCGGGGGGGCCCCTCCTACGAGCAGTACTTC.